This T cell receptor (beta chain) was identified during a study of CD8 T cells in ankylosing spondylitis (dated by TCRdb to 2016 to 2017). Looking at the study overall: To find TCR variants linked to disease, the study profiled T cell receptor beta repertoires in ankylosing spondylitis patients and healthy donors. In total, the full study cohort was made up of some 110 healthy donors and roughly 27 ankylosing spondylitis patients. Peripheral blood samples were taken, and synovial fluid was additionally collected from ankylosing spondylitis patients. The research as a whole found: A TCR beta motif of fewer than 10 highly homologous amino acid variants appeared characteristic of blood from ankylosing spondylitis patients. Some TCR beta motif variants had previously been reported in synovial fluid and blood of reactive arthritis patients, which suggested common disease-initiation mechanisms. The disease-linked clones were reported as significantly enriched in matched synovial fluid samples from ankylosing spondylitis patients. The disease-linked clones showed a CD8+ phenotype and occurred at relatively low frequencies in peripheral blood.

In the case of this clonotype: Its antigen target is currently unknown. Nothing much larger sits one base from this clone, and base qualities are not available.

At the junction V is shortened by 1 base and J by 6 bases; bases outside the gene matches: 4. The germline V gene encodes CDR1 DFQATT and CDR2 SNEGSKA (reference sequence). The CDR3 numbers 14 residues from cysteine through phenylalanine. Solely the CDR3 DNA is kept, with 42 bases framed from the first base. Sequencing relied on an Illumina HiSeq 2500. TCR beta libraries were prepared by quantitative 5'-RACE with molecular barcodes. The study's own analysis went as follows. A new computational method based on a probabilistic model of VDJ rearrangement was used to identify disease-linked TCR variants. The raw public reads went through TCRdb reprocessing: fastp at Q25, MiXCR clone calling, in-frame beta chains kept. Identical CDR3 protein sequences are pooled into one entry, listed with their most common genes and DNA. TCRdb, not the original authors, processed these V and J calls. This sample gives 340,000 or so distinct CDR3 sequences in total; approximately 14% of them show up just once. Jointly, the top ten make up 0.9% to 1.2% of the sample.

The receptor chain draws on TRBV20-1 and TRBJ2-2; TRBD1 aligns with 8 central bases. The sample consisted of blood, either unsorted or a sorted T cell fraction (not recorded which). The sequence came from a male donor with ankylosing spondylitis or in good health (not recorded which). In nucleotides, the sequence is TGCAGTGCTAGAGGCAGGGGGCAGGCCGGGGAGCTGTTTTTT. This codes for CSARGRGQAGELFF.